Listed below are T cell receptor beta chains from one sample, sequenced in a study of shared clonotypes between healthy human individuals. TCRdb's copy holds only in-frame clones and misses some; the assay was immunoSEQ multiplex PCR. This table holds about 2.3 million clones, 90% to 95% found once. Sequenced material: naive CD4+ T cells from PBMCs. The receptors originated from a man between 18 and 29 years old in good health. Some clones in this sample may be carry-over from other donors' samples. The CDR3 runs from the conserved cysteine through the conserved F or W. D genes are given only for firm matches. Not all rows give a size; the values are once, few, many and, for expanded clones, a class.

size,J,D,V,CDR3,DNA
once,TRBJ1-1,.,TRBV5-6,CASSFLQRNTEAFF,TGTGCCAGCAGCTTTCTACAGAGGAACACTGAAGCTTTCTTT
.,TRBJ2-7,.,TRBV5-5,CASSFYDEQYF,TGTGCCAGCAGCTTTTATGACGAGCAGTACTTC
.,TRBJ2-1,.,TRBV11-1,CASSLPGAASYNEQFF,TGTGCCAGCAGCTTACCTGGGGCTGCCTCCTACAATGAGCAGTTCTTC
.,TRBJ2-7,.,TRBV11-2,CASRATGGGAAAMYF,TGTGCCAGCAGGGCAACAGGGGGGGGCGCGGCGGCGATGTACTTC
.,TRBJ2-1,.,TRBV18,CASSPTTGPSSYNEQFF,TGTGCCAGCTCACCCACAACGGGTCCCAGCTCCTACAATGAGCAGTTCTTC
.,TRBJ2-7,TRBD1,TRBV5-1,CASSLGQEIYEQYF,TGCGCCAGCAGCCTGGGACAGGAGATTTACGAGCAGTACTTC
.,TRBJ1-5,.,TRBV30,CASGTNGNQPQHF,TGTGCCTCCGGGACAAACGGCAATCAGCCCCAGCATTTT
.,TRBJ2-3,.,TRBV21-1,CASSKGNSGTDTQYF,TGTGCCAGCAGCAAAGGAAATAGCGGGACAGATACGCAGTATTTT
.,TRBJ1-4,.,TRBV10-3,CAISPRFNEKLFF,TGTGCCATCAGTCCCCGATTTAATGAAAAACTGTTTTTT
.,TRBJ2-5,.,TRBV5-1,CASSLTGYQETQYF,TGCGCCAGCAGCTTGACAGGGTATCAAGAGACCCAGTACTTC
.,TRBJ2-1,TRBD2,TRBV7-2,CASSLGSGWGLAGDEQFF,TGTGCCAGCAGCTTAGGGTCGGGATGGGGACTAGCGGGAGATGAGCAGTTCTTC
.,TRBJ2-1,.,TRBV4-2,CASSQEVQLSYNEQFF,TGTGCCAGCAGCCAAGAGGTCCAGTTGTCCTACAATGAGCAGTTCTTC
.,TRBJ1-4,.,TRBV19,CASRWQVGSTNEKLFF,TGTGCCAGTCGATGGCAGGTCGGTTCAACTAATGAAAAACTGTTTTTT
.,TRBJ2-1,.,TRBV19,CASSIPPRVDEQFF,TGTGCCAGTAGTATCCCCCCAAGGGTAGATGAGCAGTTCTTC